The present T cell receptor (beta chain) was sequenced within a study of beta chain features in type 1 diabetes. Germline V CDR1 and CDR2: GTSNPN, SVGIG (reference sequence). CDR3 size: 13 residues. V lost 5 bases to trimming and J lost 2 bases; unmatched junction nucleotides: 3. The study reverse transcribed the entire isolated RNA, so it sequenced expressed TCRB transcripts. Sequencing used immunoSEQ multiplex PCR; TCRdb keeps in-frame clones, though not all of them. The data show 200,000 to 250,000 clones, about 63% seen once. Sequencing was carried out using naive CD4+ T cells from blood. The clonotype was recovered from a man aged 30 to 39 in good health. The chain has TRBV30 and TRBJ1-3; TRBD1 aligns across 7 bases. For the CDR3, the DNA is TGTGCCTGGGCGACAGGGACTGGAAACACCATATATTTT. Translating gives CAWATGTGNTIYF. The entire variable domain, with the rest obtained from reference TRBV30 and TRBJ1-3, is as follows: SQTIHQWPATLVQPVGSPLSLECTVEGTSNPNLYWYRQAAGRGLQLLFYSVGIGQISSEVPQNLSASRPQDRQFILSSKKLLLSDSGFYLCAWATGTGNTIYFGEGSWLTVV.